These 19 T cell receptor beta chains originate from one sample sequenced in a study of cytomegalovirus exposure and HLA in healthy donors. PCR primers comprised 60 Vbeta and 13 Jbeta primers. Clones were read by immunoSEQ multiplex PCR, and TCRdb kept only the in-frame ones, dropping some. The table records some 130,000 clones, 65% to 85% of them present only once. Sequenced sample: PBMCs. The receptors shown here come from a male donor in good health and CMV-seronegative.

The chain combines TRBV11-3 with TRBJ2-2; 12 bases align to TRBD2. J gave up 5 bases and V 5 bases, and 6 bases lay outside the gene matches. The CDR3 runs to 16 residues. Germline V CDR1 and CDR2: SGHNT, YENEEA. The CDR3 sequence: CASSRTSGITTGELFF. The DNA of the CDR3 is TGTGCCAGCAGCCGGACTAGCGGGATTACTACCGGGGAGCTGTTTTTT.

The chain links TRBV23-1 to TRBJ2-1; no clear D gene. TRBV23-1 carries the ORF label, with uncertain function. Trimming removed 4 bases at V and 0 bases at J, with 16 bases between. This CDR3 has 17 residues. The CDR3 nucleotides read TGCGCCAGCAGTCCTCAGGCTGACCCGATCTCCTACAATGAGCAGTTCTTC. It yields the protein CASSPQADPISYNEQFF.

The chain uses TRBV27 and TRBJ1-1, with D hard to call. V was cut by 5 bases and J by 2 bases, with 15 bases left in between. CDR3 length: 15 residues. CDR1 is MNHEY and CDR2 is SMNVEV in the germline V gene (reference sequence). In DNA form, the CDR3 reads TGTGCCAGCAGTACCCTCGGGGTGGGAAACACTGAAGCTTTCTTT. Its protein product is CASSTLGVGNTEAFF.

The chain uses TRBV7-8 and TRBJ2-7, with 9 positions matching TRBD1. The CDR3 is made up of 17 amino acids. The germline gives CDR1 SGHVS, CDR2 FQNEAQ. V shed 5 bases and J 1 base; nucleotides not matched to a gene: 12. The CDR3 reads CASSRAGTGYTSYEQYF. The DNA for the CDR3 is TGTGCCAGCAGCAGAGCTGGGACAGGGTACACTTCCTACGAGCAGTACTTC.

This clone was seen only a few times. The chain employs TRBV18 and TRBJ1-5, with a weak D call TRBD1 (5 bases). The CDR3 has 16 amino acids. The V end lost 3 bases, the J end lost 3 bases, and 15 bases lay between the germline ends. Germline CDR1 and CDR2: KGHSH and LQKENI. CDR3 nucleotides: TGTGCCAGCTCACCCGTCCCCGGGGGTTTCAATCAGCCCCAGCATTTT. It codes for CASSPVPGGFNQPQHF.

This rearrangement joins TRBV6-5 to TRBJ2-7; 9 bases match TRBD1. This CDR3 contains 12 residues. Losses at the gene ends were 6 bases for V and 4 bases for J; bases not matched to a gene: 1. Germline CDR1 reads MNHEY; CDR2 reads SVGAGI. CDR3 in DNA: TGTGCCAGCAGACAGGGGGCGTACGAGCAGTACTTC. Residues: CASRQGAYEQYF.

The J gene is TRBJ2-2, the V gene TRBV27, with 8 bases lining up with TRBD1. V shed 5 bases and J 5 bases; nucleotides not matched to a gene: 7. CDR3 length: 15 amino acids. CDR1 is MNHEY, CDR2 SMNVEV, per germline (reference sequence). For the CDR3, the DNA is TGTGCCAGCAGTCCCGACAGGGGCTTTACCGGGGAGCTGTTTTTT. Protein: CASSPDRGFTGELFF.

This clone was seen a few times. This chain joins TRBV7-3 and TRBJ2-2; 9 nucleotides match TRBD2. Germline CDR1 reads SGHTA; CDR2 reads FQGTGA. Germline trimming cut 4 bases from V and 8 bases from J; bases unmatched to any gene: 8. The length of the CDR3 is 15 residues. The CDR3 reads CASSSGLAHEGELFF. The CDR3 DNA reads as TGTGCCAGCAGCTCGGGACTAGCTCATGAGGGGGAGCTGTTTTTT.

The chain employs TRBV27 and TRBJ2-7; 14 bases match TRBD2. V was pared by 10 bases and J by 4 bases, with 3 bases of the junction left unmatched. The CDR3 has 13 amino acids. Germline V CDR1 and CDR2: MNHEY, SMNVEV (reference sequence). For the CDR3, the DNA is TGTGCCACTGGACTAGCGGGAGGTTACGAGCAGTACTTC. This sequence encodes CATGLAGGYEQYF.

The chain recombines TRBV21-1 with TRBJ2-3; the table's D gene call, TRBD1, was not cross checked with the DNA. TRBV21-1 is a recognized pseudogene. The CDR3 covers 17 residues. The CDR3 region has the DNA TGTGCCAGCCCCGCGACACAACAGGCAATGGCCACAGATACGCAGTATTTT. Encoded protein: CASPATQQAMATDTQYF.

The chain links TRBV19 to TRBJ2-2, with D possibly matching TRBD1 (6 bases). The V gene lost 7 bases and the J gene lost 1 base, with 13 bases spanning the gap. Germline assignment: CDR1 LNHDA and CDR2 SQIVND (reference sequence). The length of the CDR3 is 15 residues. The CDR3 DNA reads TGTGCCAGTAAAAACAGGGCGTTGAACACCGGGGAGCTGTTTTTT. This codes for CASKNRALNTGELFF.

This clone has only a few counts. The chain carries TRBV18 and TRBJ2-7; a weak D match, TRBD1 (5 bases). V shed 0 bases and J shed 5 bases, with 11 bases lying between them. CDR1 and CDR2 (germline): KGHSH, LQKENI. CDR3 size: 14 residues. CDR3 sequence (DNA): TGTGCCAGCTCACCACCGTCAGGGTACCACGAGCAGTACTTC. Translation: CASSPPSGYHEQYF.

This CDR3 is CASSERGSHEQFF. CDR3 sequence (DNA): TGTGCCAGCAGTGAGAGAGGGAGCCATGAGCAGTTCTTC. The chain recombines TRBV6-4 with TRBJ2-1; D perhaps matches TRBD2 (5 bases). The germline CDR1 and CDR2 sequences are MRHNA and SNTAGT. There are 13 residues in the CDR3. Deletions cut 3 bases from V and 8 bases from J, with 11 bases between.

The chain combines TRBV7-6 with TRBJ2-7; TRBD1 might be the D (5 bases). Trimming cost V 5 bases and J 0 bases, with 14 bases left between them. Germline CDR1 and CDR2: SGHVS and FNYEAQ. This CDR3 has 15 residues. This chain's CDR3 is CASSLGPYLSYEQYF. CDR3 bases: TGTGCCAGCAGCCTGGGGCCTTACCTCTCCTACGAGCAGTACTTC.

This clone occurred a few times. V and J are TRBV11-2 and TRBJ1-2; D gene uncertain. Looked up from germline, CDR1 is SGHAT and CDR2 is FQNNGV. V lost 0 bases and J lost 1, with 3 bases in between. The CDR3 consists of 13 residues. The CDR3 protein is CASSLDLNYGYTF. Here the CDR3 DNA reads TGTGCCAGCAGCTTAGATCTTAACTATGGCTACACCTTC. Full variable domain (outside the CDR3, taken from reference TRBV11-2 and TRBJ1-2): EAGVAQSPRYKIIEKRQSVAFWCNPISGHATLYWYQQILGQGPKLLIQFQNNGVVDDSQLPKDRFSAERLKGVDSTLKIQPAKLEDSAVYLCASSLDLNYGYTFGSGTRLTVV.

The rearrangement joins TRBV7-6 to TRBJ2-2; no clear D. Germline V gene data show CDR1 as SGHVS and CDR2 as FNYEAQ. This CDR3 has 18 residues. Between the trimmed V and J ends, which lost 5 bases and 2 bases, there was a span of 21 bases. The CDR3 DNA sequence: TGTGCCAGCAGCCTCTCACCCAGGCAGGCCACCAACACCGGGGAGCTGTTTTTT. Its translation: CASSLSPRQATNTGELFF.

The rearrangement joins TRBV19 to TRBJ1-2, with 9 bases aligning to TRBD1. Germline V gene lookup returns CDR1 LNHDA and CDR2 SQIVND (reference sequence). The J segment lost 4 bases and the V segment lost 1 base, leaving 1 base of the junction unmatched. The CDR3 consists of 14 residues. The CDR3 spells CASSIGTGAYGYTF. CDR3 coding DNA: TGTGCCAGTAGTATAGGGACAGGGGCCTATGGCTACACCTTC.

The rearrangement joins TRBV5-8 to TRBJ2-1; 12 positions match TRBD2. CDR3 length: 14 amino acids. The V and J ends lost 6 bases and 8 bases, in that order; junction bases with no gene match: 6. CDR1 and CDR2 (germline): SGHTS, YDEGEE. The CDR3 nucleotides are TGTGCCAGCACCTTCGGACTAGCGGGACATGAGCAGTTCTTC. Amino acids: CASTFGLAGHEQFF.

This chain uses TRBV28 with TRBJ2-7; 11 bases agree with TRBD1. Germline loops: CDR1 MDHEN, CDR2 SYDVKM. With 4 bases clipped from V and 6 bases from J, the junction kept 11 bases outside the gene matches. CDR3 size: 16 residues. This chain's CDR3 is CASSSPGTGGRREQYF. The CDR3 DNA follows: TGTGCCAGCAGTTCCCCCGGGACAGGGGGTCGCCGCGAGCAGTACTTC.